This TCR beta chain originates from a study of blood T cell repertoires in COVID-19. Losses at the gene ends were 3 bases for V and 5 bases for J; bases not matched to a gene: 5. Germline-derived CDR1 and CDR2 are PRHDT and FYEKMQ (reference sequence). This CDR3 is 15 amino acids long. Authors' methods: Researchers report that nucleated cell counts were estimated from reference gene primer amplification. Libraries were prepared by immunoSEQ multiplex PCR; TCRdb keeps only in-frame clonotypes and omits some of them. D and trimming were read from the DNA, whereas the V and J calls and clone size are those reported in that table. The sample records tens of thousands of clones, about 88% being singletons.

The receptor was derived from a man aged 60 to 75 with acute or convalescent COVID-19. Material for sequencing was peripheral blood. The chain employs TRBV13 and TRBJ2-3; 10 bases agree with TRBD2. In DNA, the CDR3 is TGTGCCAGCAGCTTTACTAGCGGGGCGATAGATACGCAGTATTTT. Its translation: CASSFTSGAIDTQYF.